The present T cell receptor beta chain was sequenced within a study of T cell responses to AZD1222 COVID-19 vaccine. This CDR3 has 13 amino acids. CDR1 is SGDLS, CDR2 YYNGEE, per germline. V was trimmed by 4 bases and J by 3 bases, leaving 11 bases between them. Here immunoSEQ multiplex PCR was the method, and the copy in TCRdb shows in-frame clones only, minus some. The data contain roughly 90,000 clones, roughly 90% of them singletons. The chain joins TRBV9 to TRBJ2-7; D call uncertain. This receptor was taken from an adult who received the AZD1222 COVID-19 vaccine. Sequenced here: peripheral blood, sampled 28 days after the second AZD1222 dose. CDR3 residues: CASSLHLDYEQYF. For the CDR3, the DNA is TGTGCCAGCAGCCTCCATCTCGACTACGAGCAGTACTTC.